What follows is one TCR beta chain and its context. Its matching antigen is unknown. This CDR3 is 14 amino acids long. V was clipped by 3 bases and J by 6 bases, with 15 bases between them. Germline lookup yields CDR1 SGHVS and CDR2 FQNEAQ. The source of the sample is a study of cytomegalovirus exposure and HLA in healthy donors. General study findings and limits: Associated with cytomegalovirus, according to the listing, were around 160 TCR beta chains. Per a later analysis, 15,000 to 20,000 TCR beta sequences showed association with HLA alleles at 0.05 false discovery rate.

It was with 60 Vbeta and 13 Jbeta primers that the PCR ran. The table came from immunoSEQ multiplex PCR; TCRdb's copy has only in-frame clones and leaves some out. This sample yields 150,000 to 200,000 clones, of which about 65% are seen a single time; roughly 1.6% belongs to the top ten. Sequencing was done on a sample of PBMCs. The genes are TRBV7-8 and TRBJ2-7; D is unclear. The TCR sequence derives from a girl aged 10 to 17 in good health and CMV-seronegative. The CDR3 coding sequence is TGTGCCAGCAGCTTGACCAATTTTGCAGGCGAGCAGTACTTC. Translated: CASSLTNFAGEQYF.